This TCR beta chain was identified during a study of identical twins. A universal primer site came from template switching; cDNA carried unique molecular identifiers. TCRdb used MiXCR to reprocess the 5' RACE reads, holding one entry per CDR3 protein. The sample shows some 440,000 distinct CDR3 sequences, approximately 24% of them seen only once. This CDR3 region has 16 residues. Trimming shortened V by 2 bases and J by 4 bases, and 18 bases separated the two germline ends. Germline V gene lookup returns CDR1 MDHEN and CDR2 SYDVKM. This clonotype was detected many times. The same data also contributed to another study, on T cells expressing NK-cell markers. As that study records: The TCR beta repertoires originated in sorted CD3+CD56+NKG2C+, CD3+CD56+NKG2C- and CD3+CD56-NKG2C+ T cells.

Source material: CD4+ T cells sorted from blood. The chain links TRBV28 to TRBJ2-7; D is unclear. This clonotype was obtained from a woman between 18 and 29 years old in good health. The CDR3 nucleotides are TGTGCCAGCAGTTTAGACGGAGACTCCTTTTTTTACGAGCAGTACTTC. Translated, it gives CASSLDGDSFFYEQYF.